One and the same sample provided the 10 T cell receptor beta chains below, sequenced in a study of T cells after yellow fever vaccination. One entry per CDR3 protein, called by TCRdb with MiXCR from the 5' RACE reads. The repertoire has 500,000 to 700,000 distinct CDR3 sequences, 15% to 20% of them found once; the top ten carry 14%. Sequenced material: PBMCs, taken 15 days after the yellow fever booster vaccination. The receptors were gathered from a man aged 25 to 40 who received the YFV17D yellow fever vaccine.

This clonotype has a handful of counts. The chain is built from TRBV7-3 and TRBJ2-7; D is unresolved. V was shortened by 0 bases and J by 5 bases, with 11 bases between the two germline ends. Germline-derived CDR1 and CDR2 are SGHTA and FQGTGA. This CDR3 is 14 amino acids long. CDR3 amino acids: CASSLTGRADEQYF. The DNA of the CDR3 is TGTGCCAGCAGCTTAACGGGAAGGGCCGACGAGCAGTACTTC.

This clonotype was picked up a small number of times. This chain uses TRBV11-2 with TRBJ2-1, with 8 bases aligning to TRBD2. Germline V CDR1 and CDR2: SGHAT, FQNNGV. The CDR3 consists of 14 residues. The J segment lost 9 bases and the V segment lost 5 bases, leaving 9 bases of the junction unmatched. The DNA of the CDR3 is TGTGCCAGCAGCACCGGGACTAGTTCTGGTGAGCAGTTCTTC. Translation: CASSTGTSSGEQFF. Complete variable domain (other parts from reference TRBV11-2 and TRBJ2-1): EAGVAQSPRYKIIEKRQSVAFWCNPISGHATLYWYQQILGQGPKLLIQFQNNGVVDDSQLPKDRFSAERLKGVDSTLKIQPAKLEDSAVYLCASSTGTSSGEQFFGPGTRLTVL.

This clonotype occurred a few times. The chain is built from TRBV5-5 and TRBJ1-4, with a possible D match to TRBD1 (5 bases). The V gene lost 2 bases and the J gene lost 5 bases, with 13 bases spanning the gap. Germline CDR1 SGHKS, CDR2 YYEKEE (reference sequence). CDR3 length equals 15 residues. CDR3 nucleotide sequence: TGTGCCAGCAGCTTTGGGGGGGAGTTCAATGAAAAACTGTTTTTT. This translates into CASSFGGEFNEKLFF.

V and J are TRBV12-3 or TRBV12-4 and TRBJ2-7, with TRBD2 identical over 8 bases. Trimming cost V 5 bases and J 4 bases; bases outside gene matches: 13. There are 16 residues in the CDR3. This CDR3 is CASSPGGSGKGYEQYF. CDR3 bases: TGTGCCAGCAGTCCCGGAGGTAGCGGGAAGGGTTACGAGCAGTACTTC.

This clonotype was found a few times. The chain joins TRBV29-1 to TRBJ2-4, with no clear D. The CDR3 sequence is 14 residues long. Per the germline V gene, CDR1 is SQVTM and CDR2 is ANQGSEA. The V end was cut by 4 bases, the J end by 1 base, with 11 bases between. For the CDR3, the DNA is TGCAGCGTTGGGACCGTTGGGGCCAAAAACATTCAGTACTTC. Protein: CSVGTVGAKNIQYF.

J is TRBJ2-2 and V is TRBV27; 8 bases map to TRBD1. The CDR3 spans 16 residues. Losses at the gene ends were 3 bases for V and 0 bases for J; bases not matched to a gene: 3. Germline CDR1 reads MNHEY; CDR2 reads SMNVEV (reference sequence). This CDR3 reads CASSLRTGSNTGELFF. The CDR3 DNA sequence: TGTGCCAGCAGTTTGAGGACAGGGTCGAACACCGGGGAGCTGTTTTTT.

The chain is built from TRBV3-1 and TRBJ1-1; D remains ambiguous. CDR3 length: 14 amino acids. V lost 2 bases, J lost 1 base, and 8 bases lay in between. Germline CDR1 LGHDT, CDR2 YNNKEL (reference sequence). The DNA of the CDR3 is TGTGCCAGCAGCCAATTAGGAGGGAACACTGAAGCTTTCTTT. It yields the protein CASSQLGGNTEAFF.

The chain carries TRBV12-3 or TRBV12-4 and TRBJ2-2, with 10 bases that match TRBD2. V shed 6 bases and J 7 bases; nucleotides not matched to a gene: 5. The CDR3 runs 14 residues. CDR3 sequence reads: CASRSGRANGELFF. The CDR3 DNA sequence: TGTGCCAGCAGGAGCGGGAGGGCTAACGGGGAGCTGTTTTTT.

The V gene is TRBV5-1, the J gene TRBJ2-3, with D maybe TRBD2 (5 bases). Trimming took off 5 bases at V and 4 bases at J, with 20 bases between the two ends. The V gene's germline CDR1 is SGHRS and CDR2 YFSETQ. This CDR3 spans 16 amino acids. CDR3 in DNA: TGCGCCAGCAGGGGGTCCGGACTCCTTGGCGCAGATACGCAGTATTTT. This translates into CASRGSGLLGADTQYF.

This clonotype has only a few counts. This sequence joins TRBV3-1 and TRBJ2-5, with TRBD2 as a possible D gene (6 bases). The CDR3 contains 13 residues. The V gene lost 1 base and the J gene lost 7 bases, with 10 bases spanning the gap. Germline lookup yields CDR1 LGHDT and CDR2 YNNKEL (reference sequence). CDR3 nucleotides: TGTGCCAGCAGCCAAGCGGGAGTAGTGACCCAGTACTTC. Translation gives CASSQAGVVTQYF.